The 11 T cell receptor beta chains in this list originate from one sample, sequenced in a study of blood T cell repertoires in COVID-19. Sequenced by immunoSEQ multiplex PCR; TCRdb stores in-frame clones only, minus some. The sample includes under 300,000 clones, over 75% of them seen just once. The specimen was peripheral blood. The source is a human donor in a cohort sampled during active COVID-19.

Only one count was recorded for this clone. Here the CDR3 reads CASSLGGTSGISGANVLTF. The CDR3 region has the DNA TGCGCCAGCAGCTTGGGCGGGACTAGCGGAATCTCTGGGGCCAACGTCCTGACTTTC. This chain connects TRBV5-1 to TRBJ2-6, with TRBD2 identical over 11 bases. Germline CDR1 SGHRS, CDR2 YFSETQ. This CDR3 spans 19 amino acids. Trimming took 0 bases from V and 0 from J; bases not matched to a gene: 5. Variable domain in full (rest from reference TRBV5-1 and TRBJ2-6): KAGVTQTPRYLIKTRGQQVTLSCSPISGHRSVSWYQQTPGQGLQFLFEYFSETQRNKGNFPGRFSGRQFSNSRSEMNVSTLELGDSALYLCASSLGGTSGISGANVLTFGAGSRLTVL.

As for this clone: Other DNA sequences in the same sample also yield this CDR3. This chain uses TRBV12-3 or TRBV12-4 with TRBJ1-1, with 7 positions matching TRBD1. Trimming cost V 5 bases and J 3 bases; bases outside gene matches: 3. The CDR3 totals 13 residues. CDR3 region: CASSRQGDTEAFF. DNA for the CDR3: TGTGCCAGCAGTAGACAGGGAGACACTGAAGCTTTCTTT.

The sample holds one count of this clone. This sequence joins TRBV7-2 and TRBJ2-3; maybe TRBD1 (6 bases). CDR3 length: 16 residues. Germline lookup yields CDR1 SGHTA and CDR2 FQGNSA. Deletions cut 2 bases from V and 4 bases from J, with 16 bases between. The CDR3 spells CASSLSGGRLADTQYF. For the CDR3, the DNA is TGTGCCAGCAGCTTATCTGGGGGCCGCCTCGCAGATACGCAGTATTTT. Combining the CDR3 with reference TRBV7-2 and TRBJ2-3 gives the whole variable domain GAGVSQSPSNKVTEKGKDVELRCDPISGHTALYWYRQSLGQGLEFLIYFQGNSAPDKSGLPSDRFSAERTGGSVSTLTIQRTQQEDSAVYLCASSLSGGRLADTQYFGPGTRLTVL.

The chain employs TRBV27 and TRBJ2-2; 9 bases line up with TRBD1. The CDR3 has 15 residues. From germline, CDR1 is MNHEY and CDR2 SMNVEV (reference sequence). After removal of 3 bases from V and 3 bases from J, the junction contained 2 bases not matched to a gene. The CDR3 DNA is TGTGCCAGCAGTTTGAGGACAGGGGACACCGGGGAGCTGTTTTTT. As protein: CASSLRTGDTGELFF.

The chain joins TRBV5-1 to TRBJ2-1, with TRBD2 as a possible D gene (6 bases). The length of the CDR3 is 16 residues. Germline CDR1 SGHRS, CDR2 YFSETQ. The V gene lost 1 base and the J gene lost 7 bases, with 18 bases spanning the gap. The CDR3 loop reads CASSLSGAVRGNEQFF. In DNA form, the CDR3 reads TGCGCCAGCAGCTTGTCGGGAGCCGTAAGGGGTAATGAGCAGTTCTTC.

V is TRBV28 and J is TRBJ2-1; possibly TRBD1 for D (6 bases). Germline-derived CDR1 and CDR2 are MDHEN and SYDVKM. The CDR3 is made up of 14 amino acids. Trimming took 6 bases from V and 7 from J, leaving 16 bases between them. CDR3 nucleotide sequence: TGTGCCAGCAGCACCCACACAGGGCAAAATGAGCAGTTCTTC. Translated: CASSTHTGQNEQFF.

The V and J genes are TRBV3-1 (or the pseudogene TRBV3-2) and TRBJ1-1; 9 bases line up with TRBD1. Looked up from germline, CDR1 is LGHDT and CDR2 is YNNKEL (reference sequence). This CDR3 has 18 residues. After removal of 1 base from V and 3 bases from J, the junction contained 12 bases not matched to a gene. CDR3 protein: CASSQAGTGPGKDTEAFF. In DNA, the CDR3 is TGTGCCAGCAGCCAAGCGGGGACAGGGCCCGGGAAGGACACTGAAGCTTTCTTT.

The chain carries TRBV10-3 and TRBJ2-7; D gene unclear. Germline CDR1 reads ENHRY; CDR2 reads SYGVKD. This CDR3 has 12 residues. V was shortened by 7 bases and J by 4 bases, with 11 bases between the two germline ends. The CDR3 bases are TGTGCCATCAAAACTACTGGTTACGAGCAGTACTTC. As protein: CAIKTTGYEQYF.

The sample holds many counts of this clone. The V call is TRBV6-6, the J call TRBJ2-3; 7 bases are shared with TRBD1. Looked up from germline, CDR1 is MNHNY and CDR2 is SVGAGI (reference sequence). The V segment lost 6 bases and the J segment 3 bases; nucleotides outside the gene matches: 9. This CDR3 has 15 residues. The CDR3: CASSPGQAGTDTQYF. In DNA, the CDR3 is TGTGCCAGCAGCCCAGGACAGGCTGGGACAGATACGCAGTATTTT.

The CDR3 reads CASSLALAGGGTGELFF. The CDR3 DNA reads TGCGCCAGCAGCTTGGCACTAGCGGGAGGTGGCACCGGGGAGCTGTTTTTT. This sequence joins TRBV5-1 and TRBJ2-2; 12 nucleotides agree with TRBD2. Looked up from germline, CDR1 is SGHRS and CDR2 is YFSETQ. The CDR3 loop spans 17 amino acids. Trimming took 0 bases from V and 4 from J; bases not matched to a gene: 4. Full variable domain (rest looked up from reference TRBV5-1 and TRBJ2-2): KAGVTQTPRYLIKTRGQQVTLSCSPISGHRSVSWYQQTPGQGLQFLFEYFSETQRNKGNFPGRFSGRQFSNSRSEMNVSTLELGDSALYLCASSLALAGGGTGELFFGEGSRLTVL.

The rearrangement links TRBV3-1 (or the pseudogene TRBV3-2) to TRBJ1-1; D gene uncertain. CDR3 length: 14 amino acids. Germline loops: CDR1 LGHDT, CDR2 YNNKEL (reference sequence). V lost 3 bases to trimming and J lost 2 bases, with 10 bases between them. The CDR3 DNA reads TGTGCCAGCAGCCAGCTACGACTAAACACTGAAGCTTTCTTT. It specifies CASSQLRLNTEAFF.